The 9 T cell receptor beta chains listed next were all sequenced from one sample in a study of Ad26.COV2.S vaccination and SARS-CoV-2 variants. Treatment specified: roughly 18 received Ad26.COV2.S at low or high dose, single or two shots; about five received placebo; per-sample allocation not given. Repertoires come from day 63 after the first vaccine or placebo injection. Repertoires were generated with immunoSEQ multiplex PCR, while TCRdb's copy carries only in-frame clones and drops some. The data contain about 420,000 clones, roughly 90% of them singletons. Sequencing used peripheral blood, obtained in a trial of Ad26.COV2.S vaccine versus placebo. The receptors shown here come from a person aged 18-60 years who received the Ad26.COV2.S COVID-19 vaccine or a placebo.

V usage is TRBV4-3 and J usage is TRBJ1-1; D ambiguous. There are 16 residues in the CDR3. Germline CDR1 LGHNA, CDR2 YSLEER. The V and J ends lost 0 bases and 4 bases respectively, with 15 bases between them. The CDR3 spells CASSQEAAGPGTEAFF. The CDR3 DNA sequence: TGCGCCAGCAGCCAAGAAGCGGCAGGCCCAGGCACTGAAGCTTTCTTT.

The chain is built from TRBV10-3 and TRBJ1-5, with D unresolved. Trimming pared 0 bases from V and 0 bases from J, leaving 9 bases between. The CDR3 length is 16 residues. From germline, CDR1 is ENHRY and CDR2 SYGVKD. The CDR3 spells CAISESLGNSNQPQHF. The DNA of the CDR3 is TGTGCCATCAGTGAGTCATTAGGGAATAGCAATCAGCCCCAGCATTTT.

This clone appeared a single time. This chain joins TRBV19 and TRBJ1-1, with D perhaps matching TRBD1 (6 bases). Trimming stripped 3 bases from V and 0 bases from J, with 17 bases between. CDR1 LNHDA and CDR2 SQIVND come from the germline V gene (reference sequence). The CDR3 consists of 17 residues. In DNA, the CDR3 is TGTGCCAGTAGTATTGAGGGGGGCCCAGTCATGAACACTGAAGCTTTCTTT. Translation: CASSIEGGPVMNTEAFF. Using reference TRBV19 and TRBJ1-1 for the parts outside the CDR3, the full variable domain is DGGITQSPKYLFRKEGQNVTLSCEQNLNHDAMYWYRQDPGQGLRLIYYSQIVNDFQKGDIAEGYSVSREKKESFPLTVTSAQKNPTAFYLCASSIEGGPVMNTEAFFGQGTRLTVV.

This clone has only one observation. The chain recombines TRBV5-1 with TRBJ1-2; 7 bases agree with TRBD1. This CDR3 is 15 amino acids long. Trimming took 0 bases from V and 9 from J; bases not matched to a gene: 11. Germline CDR1 and CDR2: SGHRS and YFSETQ. The chain's CDR3 is CASSLGLGTASSYTF. The CDR3 nucleotides read TGCGCCAGCAGCTTGGGCTTAGGGACAGCCTCCAGCTACACCTTC.

The J gene is TRBJ2-6, the V gene TRBV19, with D perhaps TRBD1 (6 bases). CDR3 size: 18 residues. V dropped 6 bases and J dropped 0 bases, with 18 bases sitting between them. Germline V gives CDR1 LNHDA, CDR2 SQIVND (reference sequence). Here the CDR3 reads CASRTGNSHSSGANVLTF. In DNA, the CDR3 is TGTGCCAGTAGGACAGGAAATTCCCATAGCTCTGGGGCCAACGTCCTGACTTTC. Full variable domain (outside the CDR3, taken from reference TRBV19 and TRBJ2-6): DGGITQSPKYLFRKEGQNVTLSCEQNLNHDAMYWYRQDPGQGLRLIYYSQIVNDFQKGDIAEGYSVSREKKESFPLTVTSAQKNPTAFYLCASRTGNSHSSGANVLTFGAGSRLTVL.

This sequence joins TRBV19 and TRBJ1-5; D ambiguous. Germline V lookup: CDR1 LNHDA, CDR2 SQIVND (reference sequence). The ends were cut back, 1 base at V and 5 bases at J, with 9 bases in the middle. The CDR3 has 14 amino acids. The CDR3 coding sequence is TGTGCCAGTAGTATAGTCCCCCCTCATCAGCCCCAGCATTTT. This translates into CASSIVPPHQPQHF.

The chain employs TRBV7-2 and TRBJ2-5; the match to TRBD2 covers 7 bases. The germline gives CDR1 SGHTA, CDR2 FQGNSA. Losses at the gene ends were 3 bases for V and 5 bases for J; bases not matched to a gene: 12. The CDR3 spans 16 residues. The CDR3 nucleotides read TGTGCCAGCAGCTTTACGGGAGGTAGCCCCCAGGAGACCCAGTACTTC. Protein product: CASSFTGGSPQETQYF.

V and J are TRBV24-1 and TRBJ2-5, with 10 bases identical to TRBD2. With 5 bases clipped from V and 4 bases from J, the junction kept 0 bases outside the gene matches. The CDR3 runs to 13 residues. Looked up from germline, CDR1 is KGHDR and CDR2 is SFDVKD. CDR3 in amino acids: CATSGLAGETQYF. For the CDR3, the DNA is TGTGCCACCAGTGGACTAGCGGGAGAGACCCAGTACTTC.

The chain recombines TRBV10-2 with TRBJ2-3; 15 nucleotides align to TRBD2. V lost 2 bases and J lost 0; bases outside the gene matches: 12. Germline values: CDR1 WSHSY, CDR2 SAAADI. The CDR3 totals 21 residues. CDR3 in amino acids: CASSEGLAGGRARASTDTQYF. Written as DNA, the CDR3 is TGCGCCAGCAGTGAGGGACTAGCGGGGGGGCGTGCCCGTGCTAGCACAGATACGCAGTATTTT.